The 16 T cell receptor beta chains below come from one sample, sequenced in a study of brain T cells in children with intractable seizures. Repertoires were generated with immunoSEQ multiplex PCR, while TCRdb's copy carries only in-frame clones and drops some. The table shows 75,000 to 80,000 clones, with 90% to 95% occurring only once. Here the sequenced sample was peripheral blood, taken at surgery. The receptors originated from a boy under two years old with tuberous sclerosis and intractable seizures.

The CDR3 region is CASSLAMRGSEQFF. CDR3 in DNA: TGTGCCAGCAGCTTGGCCATGAGGGGCAGCGAGCAGTTCTTC. The chain joins TRBV5-6 to TRBJ2-1; possibly TRBD1 or TRBD2 for D (5 bases each). There are 14 residues in the CDR3. Trimming left V 0 bases short and J 10 bases short, with 14 bases between. The V gene's germline CDR1 is SGHDT and CDR2 YYEEEE.

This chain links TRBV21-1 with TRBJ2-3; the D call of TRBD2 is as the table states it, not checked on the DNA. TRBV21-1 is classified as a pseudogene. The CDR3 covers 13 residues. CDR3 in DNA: TGTGCCAGCAGCAAATTTATTGCAGATACGCAGTATTTT. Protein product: CASSKFIADTQYF.

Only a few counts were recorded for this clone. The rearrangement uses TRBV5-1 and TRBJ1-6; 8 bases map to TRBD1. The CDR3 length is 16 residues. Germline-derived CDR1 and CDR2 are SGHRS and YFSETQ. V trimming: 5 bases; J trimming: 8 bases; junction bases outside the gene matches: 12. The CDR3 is CASRDGPGTGHSPLHF. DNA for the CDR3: TGCGCCAGCAGAGATGGACCCGGGACAGGACATTCACCCCTCCACTTT.

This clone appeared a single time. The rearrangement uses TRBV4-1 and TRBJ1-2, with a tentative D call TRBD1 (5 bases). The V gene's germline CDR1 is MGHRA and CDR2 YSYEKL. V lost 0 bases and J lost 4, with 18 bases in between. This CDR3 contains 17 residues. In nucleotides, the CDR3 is TGCGCCAGCAGCCAAGAAGCGCGGGACGCTATTCTCTATGGCTACACCTTC. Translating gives CASSQEARDAILYGYTF.

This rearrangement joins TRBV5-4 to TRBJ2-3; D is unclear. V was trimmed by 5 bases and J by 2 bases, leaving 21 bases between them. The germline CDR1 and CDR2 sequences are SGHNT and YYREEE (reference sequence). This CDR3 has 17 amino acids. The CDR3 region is CASRLEKSASVTDTQYF. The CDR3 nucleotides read TGTGCCAGCAGATTAGAGAAGTCGGCTTCTGTCACAGATACGCAGTATTTT.

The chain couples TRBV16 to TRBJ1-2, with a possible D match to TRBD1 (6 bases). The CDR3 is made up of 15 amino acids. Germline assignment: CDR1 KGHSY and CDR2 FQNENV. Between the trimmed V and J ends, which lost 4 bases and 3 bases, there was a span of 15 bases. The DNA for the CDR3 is TGTGCCAGCAGCCTCACCGGGGGCAGTTACTATGGCTACACCTTC. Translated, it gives CASSLTGGSYYGYTF.

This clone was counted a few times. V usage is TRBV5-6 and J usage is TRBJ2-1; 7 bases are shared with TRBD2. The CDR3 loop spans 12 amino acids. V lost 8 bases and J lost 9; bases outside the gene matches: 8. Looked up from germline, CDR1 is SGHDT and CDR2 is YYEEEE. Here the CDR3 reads CASWTSLGEQFF. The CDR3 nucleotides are TGTGCCAGTTGGACTAGTTTGGGTGAGCAGTTCTTC.

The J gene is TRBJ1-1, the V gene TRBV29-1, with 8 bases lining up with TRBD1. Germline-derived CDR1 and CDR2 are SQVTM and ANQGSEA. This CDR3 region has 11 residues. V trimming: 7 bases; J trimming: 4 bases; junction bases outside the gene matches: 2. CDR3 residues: CSGRGPTEAFF. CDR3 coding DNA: TGCAGCGGCAGGGGGCCCACTGAAGCTTTCTTT. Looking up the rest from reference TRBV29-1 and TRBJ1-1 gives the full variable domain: SAVISQKPSRDICQRGTSLTIQCQVDSQVTMMFWYRQQPGQSLTLIATANQGSEATYESGFVIDKFPISRPNLTFSTLTVSNMSPEDSSIYLCSGRGPTEAFFGQGTRLTVV.

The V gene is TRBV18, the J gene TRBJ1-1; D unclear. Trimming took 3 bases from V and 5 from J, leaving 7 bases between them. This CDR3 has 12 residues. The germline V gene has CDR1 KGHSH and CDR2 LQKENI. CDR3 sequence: CASSPVGTEAFF. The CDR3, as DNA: TGTGCCAGCTCACCGGTGGGGACTGAAGCTTTCTTT. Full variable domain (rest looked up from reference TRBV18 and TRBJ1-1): NAGVMQNPRHLVRRRGQEARLRCSPMKGHSHVYWYRQLPEEGLKFMVYLQKENIIDESGMPKERFSAEFPKEGPSILRIQQVVRGDSAAYFCASSPVGTEAFFGQGTRLTVV.

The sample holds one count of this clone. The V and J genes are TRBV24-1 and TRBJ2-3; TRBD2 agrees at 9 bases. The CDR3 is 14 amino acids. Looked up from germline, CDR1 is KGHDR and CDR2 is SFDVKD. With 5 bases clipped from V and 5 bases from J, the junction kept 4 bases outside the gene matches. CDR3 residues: CATSVASGIDTQYF. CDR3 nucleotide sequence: TGTGCCACCAGTGTGGCTAGCGGGATAGATACGCAGTATTTT.

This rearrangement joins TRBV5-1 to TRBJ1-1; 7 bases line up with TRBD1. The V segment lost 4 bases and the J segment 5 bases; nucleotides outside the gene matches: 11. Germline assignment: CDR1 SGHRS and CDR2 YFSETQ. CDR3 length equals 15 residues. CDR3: CASSMDPSGGTEAFF. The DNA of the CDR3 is TGCGCCAGCAGCATGGACCCGTCAGGGGGAACTGAAGCTTTCTTT. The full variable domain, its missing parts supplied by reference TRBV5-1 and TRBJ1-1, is KAGVTQTPRYLIKTRGQQVTLSCSPISGHRSVSWYQQTPGQGLQFLFEYFSETQRNKGNFPGRFSGRQFSNSRSEMNVSTLELGDSALYLCASSMDPSGGTEAFFGQGTRLTVV.

Here the CDR3 DNA reads TGTGCCAGCAGGGAGACTAGCGCAGATACGCAGTATTTT. Its translation is CASRETSADTQYF. The genes are TRBV2 and TRBJ2-3, with 8 bases lining up with TRBD2. Germline CDR1 is SNHLY and CDR2 is FYNNEI. The CDR3 extends over 13 amino acids. V lost 6 bases, J lost 4 bases, and 3 bases stayed unmatched.

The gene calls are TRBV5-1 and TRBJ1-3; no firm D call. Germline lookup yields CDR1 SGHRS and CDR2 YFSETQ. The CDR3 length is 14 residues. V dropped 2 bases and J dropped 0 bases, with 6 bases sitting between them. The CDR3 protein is CASSLFYSGNTIYF. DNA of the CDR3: TGCGCCAGCAGCTTATTCTACTCTGGAAACACCATATATTTT.

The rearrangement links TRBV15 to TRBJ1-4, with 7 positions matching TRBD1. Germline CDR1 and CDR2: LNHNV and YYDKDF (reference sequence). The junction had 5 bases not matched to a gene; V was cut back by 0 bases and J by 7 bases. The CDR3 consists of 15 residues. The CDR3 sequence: CATSRDEGAGEKLFF. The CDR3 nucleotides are TGTGCCACCAGCAGAGATGAGGGGGCGGGTGAAAAACTGTTTTTT. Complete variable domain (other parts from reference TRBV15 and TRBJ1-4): DAMVIQNPRYQVTQFGKPVTLSCSQTLNHNVMYWYQQKSSQAPKLLFHYYDKDFNNEADTPDNFQSRRPNTSFCFLDIRSPGLGDTAMYLCATSRDEGAGEKLFFGSGTQLSVL.

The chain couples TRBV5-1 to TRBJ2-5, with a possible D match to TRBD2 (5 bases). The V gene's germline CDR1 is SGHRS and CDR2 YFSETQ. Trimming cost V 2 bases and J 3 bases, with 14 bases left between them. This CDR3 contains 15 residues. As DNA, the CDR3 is TGCGCCAGCAGCTTCGGGATAGCTTTAAAAGAGACCCAGTACTTC. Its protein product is CASSFGIALKETQYF.

For the CDR3, the DNA is TGTGCCAGCAGCTTAGGGGGCCGGGGCGCCTCCTACGAGCAGTACTTC. The encoded protein is CASSLGGRGASYEQYF. V usage is TRBV7-2 and J usage is TRBJ2-7; the D call may be TRBD1 or TRBD2 (5 bases each). This CDR3 region has 16 residues. Germline CDR1 and CDR2: SGHTA and FQGNSA. Trimming cost V 1 base and J 0 bases, with 13 bases left between them.